These T cell receptor beta chains were read from a single sample in a study of blood T cell repertoires in COVID-19. Assay: immunoSEQ multiplex PCR; the TCRdb copy retains only in-frame clones and omits some. The repertoire holds around 250,000 clones, about 90% seen once, with more than 1% in the top ten. What was sequenced was PBMCs or T cells enriched from blood (not recorded which). The receptors derive from a human donor in a cohort exposed to, infected with or recovered from COVID-19 (not recorded which). The donor label of this sample is uncertain. CDR3s include the opening cysteine and the closing phenylalanine or tryptophan. A D gene is named only where the DNA matches it firmly. Clone size is given for some rows only: seen once, a few or many times, or a class if the clone is expanded.

d_call	clone_size	v_call	j_call	cdr3_aa	cdr3_nt
NA	NA	TRBV30	TRBJ1-5	CAWSAGINQPQHF	TGTGCCTGGTCGGCGGGAATCAATCAGCCCCAGCATTTT
NA	few	TRBV6-5	TRBJ1-2	CATLTPEDYGYTF	TGTGCCACCCTAACCCCGGAGGATTATGGCTACACCTTC
TRBD1	NA	TRBV18	TRBJ2-1	CASSPPGQTYNEQFF	TGTGCCAGCTCACCACCGGGACAGACCTACAATGAGCAGTTCTTC
NA	NA	TRBV6-5	TRBJ1-1	CASSYSGVGGNTEAFF	TGTGCCAGCAGTTACTCAGGAGTGGGGGGGAACACTGAAGCTTTCTTT
NA	NA	TRBV15	TRBJ2-7	CATSRDRQSSYEQYF	TGTGCCACCAGCAGAGATAGACAGAGCTCCTACGAGCAGTACTTC
NA	once	TRBV13	TRBJ1-2	CASSLETLGYTF	TGTGCCAGCAGCTTAGAAACATTGGGCTACACCTTC
TRBD1	once	TRBV19	TRBJ2-1	CASSRDRGAEQFF	TGTGCCAGTAGTAGGGACAGGGGGGCTGAGCAGTTCTTC
NA	NA	TRBV6-2/TRBV6-3	TRBJ2-1	CASSYSRTDSSYNEQFF	TGTGCCAGCAGTTACTCGAGGACAGACAGCTCCTACAATGAGCAGTTCTTC
NA	few	TRBV29-1	TRBJ1-2	CSVIAPGEGGYTF	TGCAGCGTCATAGCCCCGGGAGAGGGTGGCTACACCTTC
TRBD2	NA	TRBV7-3	TRBJ2-2	CASSLLAGLNTGELFF	TGTGCCAGCAGCTTACTAGCGGGGTTGAACACCGGGGAGCTGTTTTTT
NA	NA	TRBV19	TRBJ1-1	CASSMRGQGERKAFF	TGTGCCAGTAGTATGCGTGGTCAGGGCGAACGAAAAGCTTTCTTT
TRBD2	NA	TRBV4-2	TRBJ2-5	CASSQGLAGEYQETQYF	TGTGCCAGCAGCCAAGGACTAGCGGGGGAGTACCAAGAGACCCAGTACTTC
TRBD1	NA	TRBV29-1	TRBJ1-1	CSVSPGGTGHLNTEAFF	TGCAGCGTTTCCCCCGGGGGGACAGGCCATCTGAACACTGAAGCTTTCTTT
NA	NA	TRBV5-6	TRBJ2-1	CASSSTSGEQFF	TGTGCCAGCAGCTCAACATCGGGAGAGCAGTTCTTC
TRBD1	NA	TRBV7-3	TRBJ2-2	CASSSTQGAGELFF	TGTGCCAGCAGCTCGACACAGGGGGCCGGGGAGCTGTTTTTT
TRBD1	once	TRBV10-3	TRBJ1-5	CAIGQGFQPQHF	TGTGCCATCGGACAGGGGTTTCAGCCCCAGCATTTT
TRBD2	NA	TRBV3-1/TRBV3-2	TRBJ2-7	CASSQEGFRLAGGQKYF	TGTGCCAGCAGCCAAGAAGGTTTCAGGCTAGCGGGGGGGCAGAAGTACTTC
TRBD1	NA	TRBV24-1	TRBJ2-7	CATSDLGDRGAYEQYF	TGTGCCACCAGTGACCTAGGGGACAGGGGAGCCTACGAGCAGTACTTC
NA	once	TRBV3-1/TRBV3-2	TRBJ2-7	CASSQDAVEAYEQYF	TGTGCCAGCAGCCAAGACGCTGTGGAGGCCTACGAGCAGTACTTC
NA	NA	TRBV4-1	TRBJ2-3	CASSWDTGWTDTQYF	TGCGCCAGCAGTTGGGACACCGGATGGACAGATACGCAGTATTTT
NA	NA	TRBV27	TRBJ1-6	CASRPLGDTNSPLHF	TGTGCCAGCAGACCCCTCGGGGACACAAATTCACCCCTCCACTTT
TRBD2	NA	TRBV5-1	TRBJ2-3	CASSLGTSGTDTQYF	TGCGCCAGCAGCTTGGGGACTAGCGGCACAGATACGCAGTATTTT
NA	once	TRBV7-3	TRBJ2-7	CASSLGVGRGFDEQYF	TGTGCCAGCAGCTTAGGGGTCGGCAGGGGATTCGACGAGCAGTACTTC
TRBD1	NA	TRBV12-5	TRBJ2-1	CASGLGRQGSSYNEQFF	TGTGCTAGTGGTTTGGGAAGACAGGGGAGCTCCTACAATGAGCAGTTCTTC
NA	NA	TRBV5-6	TRBJ2-7	CASRGWQKNYEQYF	TGTGCCAGCCGAGGCTGGCAGAAGAACTACGAGCAGTACTTC
NA	NA	TRBV28	TRBJ1-5	CASSLVDRFLSNQPQHF	TGTGCCAGCAGTTTAGTTGACAGGTTCCTTAGCAATCAGCCCCAGCATTTT
TRBD1	NA	TRBV12-3/TRBV12-4	TRBJ1-1	CASSSTGMTEAFF	TGTGCCAGCAGTTCGACAGGGATGACTGAAGCTTTCTTT
TRBD1	NA	TRBV27	TRBJ1-1	CASRDSIPSNGQGNTEAFF	TGTGCCAGCCGGGACTCCATCCCCTCAAATGGACAGGGGAACACTGAAGCTTTCTTT